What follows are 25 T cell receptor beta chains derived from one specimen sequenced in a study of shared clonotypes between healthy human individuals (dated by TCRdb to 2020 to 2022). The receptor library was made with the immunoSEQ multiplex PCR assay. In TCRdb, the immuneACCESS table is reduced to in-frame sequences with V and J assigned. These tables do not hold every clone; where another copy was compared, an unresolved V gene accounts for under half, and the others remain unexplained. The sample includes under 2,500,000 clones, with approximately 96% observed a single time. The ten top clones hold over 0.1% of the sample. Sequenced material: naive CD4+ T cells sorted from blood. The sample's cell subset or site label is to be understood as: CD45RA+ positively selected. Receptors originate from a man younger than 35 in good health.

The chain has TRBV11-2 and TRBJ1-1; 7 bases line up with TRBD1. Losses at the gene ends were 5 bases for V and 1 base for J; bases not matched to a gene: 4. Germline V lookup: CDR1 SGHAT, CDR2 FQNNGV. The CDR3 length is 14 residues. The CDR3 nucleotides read TGTGCCAGCAGCGCCGGGACAGCGAACACTGAAGCTTTCTTT. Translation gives CASSAGTANTEAFF.

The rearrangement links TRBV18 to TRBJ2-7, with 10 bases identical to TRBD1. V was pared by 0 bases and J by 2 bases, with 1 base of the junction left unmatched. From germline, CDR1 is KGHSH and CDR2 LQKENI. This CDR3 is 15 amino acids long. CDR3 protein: CASSPPDRGPYEQYF. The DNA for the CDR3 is TGTGCCAGCTCACCACCTGACAGGGGGCCCTACGAGCAGTACTTC.

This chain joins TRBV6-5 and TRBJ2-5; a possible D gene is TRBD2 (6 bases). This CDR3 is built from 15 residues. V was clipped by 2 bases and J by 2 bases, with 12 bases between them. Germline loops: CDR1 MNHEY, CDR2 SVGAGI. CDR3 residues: CASSYPSAGQETQYF. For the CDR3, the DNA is TGTGCCAGCAGTTACCCCTCGGCGGGGCAAGAGACCCAGTACTTC.

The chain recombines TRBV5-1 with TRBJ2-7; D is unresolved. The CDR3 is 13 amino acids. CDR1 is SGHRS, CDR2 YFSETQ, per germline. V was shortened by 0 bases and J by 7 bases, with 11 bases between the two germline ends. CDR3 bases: TGCGCCAGCAGCTTGGGGGGTTTGAGGGAGCAGTACTTC. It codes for CASSLGGLREQYF.

The CDR3 region has the DNA TGTGCCAGCAGCTCCGATACAGTGCGCTCTGGAAACACCATATATTTT. This codes for CASSSDTVRSGNTIYF. J is TRBJ1-3 and V is TRBV5-4; D unclear. V was shortened by 3 bases and J by 0 bases, with 13 bases between the two germline ends. The CDR3 length is 16 residues. Germline V gene data show CDR1 as SGHNT and CDR2 as YYREEE (reference sequence).

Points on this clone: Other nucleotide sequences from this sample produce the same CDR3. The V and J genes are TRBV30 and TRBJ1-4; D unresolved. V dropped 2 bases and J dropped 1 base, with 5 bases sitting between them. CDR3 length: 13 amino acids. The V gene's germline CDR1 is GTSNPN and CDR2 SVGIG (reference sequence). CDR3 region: CAWSRGTNEKLFF. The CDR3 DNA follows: TGTGCCTGGAGTCGCGGAACTAATGAAAAACTGTTTTTT.

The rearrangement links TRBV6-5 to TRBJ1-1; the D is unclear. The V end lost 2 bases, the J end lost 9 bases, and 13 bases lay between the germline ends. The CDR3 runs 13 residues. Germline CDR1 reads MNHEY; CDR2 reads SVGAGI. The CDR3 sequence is CASSYEVSGKAFF. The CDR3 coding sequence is TGTGCCAGCAGTTACGAAGTATCGGGCAAAGCTTTCTTT.

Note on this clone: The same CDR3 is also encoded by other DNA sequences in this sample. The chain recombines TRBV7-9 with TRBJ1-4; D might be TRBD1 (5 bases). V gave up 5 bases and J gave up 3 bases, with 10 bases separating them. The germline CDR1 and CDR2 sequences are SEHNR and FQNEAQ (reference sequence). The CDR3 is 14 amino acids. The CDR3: CASSRAGPNEKLFF. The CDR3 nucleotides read TGTGCCAGCAGCCGGGCGGGGCCTAATGAAAAACTGTTTTTT.

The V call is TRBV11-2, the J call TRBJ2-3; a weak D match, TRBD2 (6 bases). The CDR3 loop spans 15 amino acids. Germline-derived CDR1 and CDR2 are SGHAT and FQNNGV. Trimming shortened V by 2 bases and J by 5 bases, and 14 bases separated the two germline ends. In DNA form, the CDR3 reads TGTGCCAGCAGCTTAAGTGGAGGGCCCGGAGATACGCAGTATTTT. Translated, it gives CASSLSGGPGDTQYF.

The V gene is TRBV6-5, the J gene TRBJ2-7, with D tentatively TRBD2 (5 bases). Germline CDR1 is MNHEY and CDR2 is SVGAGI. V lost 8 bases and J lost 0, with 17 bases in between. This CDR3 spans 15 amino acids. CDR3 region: CASEPSGKSSYEQYF. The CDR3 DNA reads TGTGCCAGCGAGCCCTCGGGGAAGAGCTCCTACGAGCAGTACTTC.

The CDR3 protein is CAWSLAGGGETQYF. CDR3 in DNA: TGTGCCTGGAGTCTCGCGGGGGGTGGGGAGACCCAGTACTTC. This sequence joins TRBV30 and TRBJ2-5; 8 nucleotides agree with TRBD2. This CDR3 spans 14 amino acids. With V trimmed by 2 bases and J by 5 bases, 7 bases remained unmatched. Germline V lookup: CDR1 GTSNPN, CDR2 SVGIG (reference sequence). Together with reference TRBV30 and TRBJ2-5, the CDR3 gives the full variable domain: SQTIHQWPATLVQPVGSPLSLECTVEGTSNPNLYWYRQAAGRGLQLLFYSVGIGQISSEVPQNLSASRPQDRQFILSSKKLLLSDSGFYLCAWSLAGGGETQYFGPGTRLLVL.

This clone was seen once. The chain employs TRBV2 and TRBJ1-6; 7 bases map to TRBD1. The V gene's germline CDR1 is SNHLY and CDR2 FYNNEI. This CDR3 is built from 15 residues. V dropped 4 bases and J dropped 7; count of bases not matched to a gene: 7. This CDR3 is CASSAVPGGNSPLHF. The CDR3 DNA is TGTGCCAGCAGTGCAGTTCCAGGGGGGAATTCACCCCTCCACTTT.

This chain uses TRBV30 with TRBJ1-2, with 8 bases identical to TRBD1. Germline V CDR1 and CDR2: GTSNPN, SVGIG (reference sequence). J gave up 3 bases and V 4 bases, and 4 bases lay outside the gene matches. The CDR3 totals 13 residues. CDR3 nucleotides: TGTGCCTGGACAGGGGGCTTCGACTATGGCTACACCTTC. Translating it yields CAWTGGFDYGYTF.

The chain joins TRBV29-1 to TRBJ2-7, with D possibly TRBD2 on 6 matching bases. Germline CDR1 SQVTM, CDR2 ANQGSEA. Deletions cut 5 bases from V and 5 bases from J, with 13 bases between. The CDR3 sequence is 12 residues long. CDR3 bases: TGCAGCGTTCGGCCGGGACTTCACGAGCAGTACTTC. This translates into CSVRPGLHEQYF.

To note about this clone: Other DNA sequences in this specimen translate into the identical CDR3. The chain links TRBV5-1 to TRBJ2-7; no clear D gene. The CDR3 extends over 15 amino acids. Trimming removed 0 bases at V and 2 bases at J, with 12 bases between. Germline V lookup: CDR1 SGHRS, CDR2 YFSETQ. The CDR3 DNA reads TGCGCCAGCAGCTTGGTCCCAGGTCCGACCTACGAGCAGTACTTC. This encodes CASSLVPGPTYEQYF. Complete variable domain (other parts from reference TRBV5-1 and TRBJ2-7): KAGVTQTPRYLIKTRGQQVTLSCSPISGHRSVSWYQQTPGQGLQFLFEYFSETQRNKGNFPGRFSGRQFSNSRSEMNVSTLELGDSALYLCASSLVPGPTYEQYFGPGTRLTVT.

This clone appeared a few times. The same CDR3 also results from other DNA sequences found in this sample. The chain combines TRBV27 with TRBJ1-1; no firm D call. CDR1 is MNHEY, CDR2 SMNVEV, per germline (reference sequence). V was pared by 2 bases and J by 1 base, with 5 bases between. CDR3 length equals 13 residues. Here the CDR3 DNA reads TGTGCCAGCAGTTTAAAGGGGAACACTGAAGCTTTCTTT. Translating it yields CASSLKGNTEAFF.

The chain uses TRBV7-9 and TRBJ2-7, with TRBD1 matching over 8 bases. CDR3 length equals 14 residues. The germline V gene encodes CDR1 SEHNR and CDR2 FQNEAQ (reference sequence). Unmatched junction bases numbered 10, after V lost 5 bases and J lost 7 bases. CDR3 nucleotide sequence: TGTGCCAGCAGCCTAATGCAGGGGGCGAGTGAGCAGTACTTC. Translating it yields CASSLMQGASEQYF.

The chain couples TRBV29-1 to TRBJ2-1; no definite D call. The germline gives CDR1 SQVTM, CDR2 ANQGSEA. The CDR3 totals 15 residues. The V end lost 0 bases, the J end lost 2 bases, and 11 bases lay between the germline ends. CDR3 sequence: CSVEDDWRTYNEQFF. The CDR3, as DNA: TGCAGCGTTGAAGATGACTGGCGAACCTACAATGAGCAGTTCTTC.

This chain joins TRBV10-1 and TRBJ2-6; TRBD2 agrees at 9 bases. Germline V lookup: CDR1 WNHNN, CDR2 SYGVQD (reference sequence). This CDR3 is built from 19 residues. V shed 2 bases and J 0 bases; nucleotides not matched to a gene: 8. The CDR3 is CASSEQGLAPPSGANVLTF. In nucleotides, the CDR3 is TGCGCCAGCAGTGAGCAGGGACTAGCCCCTCCCTCTGGGGCCAACGTCCTGACTTTC.

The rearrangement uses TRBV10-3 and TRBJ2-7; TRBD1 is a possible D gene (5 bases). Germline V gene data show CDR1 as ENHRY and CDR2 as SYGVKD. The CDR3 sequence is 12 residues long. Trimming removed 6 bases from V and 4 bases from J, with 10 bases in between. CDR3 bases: TGTGCCATCAGGACAGTACTGTACGAGCAGTACTTC. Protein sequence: CAIRTVLYEQYF.

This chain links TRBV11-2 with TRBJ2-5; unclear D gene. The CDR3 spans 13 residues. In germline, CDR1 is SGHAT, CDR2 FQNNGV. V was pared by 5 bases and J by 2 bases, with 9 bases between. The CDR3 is CASSPSQQETQYF. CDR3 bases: TGTGCCAGCAGCCCCTCTCAGCAAGAGACCCAGTACTTC.

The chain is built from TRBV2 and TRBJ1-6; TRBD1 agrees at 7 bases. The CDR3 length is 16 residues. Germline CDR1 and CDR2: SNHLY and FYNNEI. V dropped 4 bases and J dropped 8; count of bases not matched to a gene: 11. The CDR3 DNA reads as TGTGCCAGCAGTGGGGCAGGGGGTCGAGTTGATTCACCCCTCCACTTT. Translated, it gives CASSGAGGRVDSPLHF.

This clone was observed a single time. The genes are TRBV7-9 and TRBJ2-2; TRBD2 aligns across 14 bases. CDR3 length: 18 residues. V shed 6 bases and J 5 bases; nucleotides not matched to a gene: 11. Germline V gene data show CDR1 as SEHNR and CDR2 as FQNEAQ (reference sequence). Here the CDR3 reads CASRQPGLAGGGTGELFF. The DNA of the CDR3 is TGTGCCAGCAGACAACCTGGACTAGCGGGAGGAGGGACCGGGGAGCTGTTTTTT.

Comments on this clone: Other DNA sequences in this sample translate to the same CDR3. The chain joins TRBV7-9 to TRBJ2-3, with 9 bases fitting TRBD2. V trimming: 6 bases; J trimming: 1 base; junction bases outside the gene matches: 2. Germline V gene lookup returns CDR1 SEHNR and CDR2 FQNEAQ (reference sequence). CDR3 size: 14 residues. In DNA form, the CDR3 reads TGTGCCAGCAGTTCTAGCGGGGGCACAGATACGCAGTATTTT. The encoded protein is CASSSSGGTDTQYF.

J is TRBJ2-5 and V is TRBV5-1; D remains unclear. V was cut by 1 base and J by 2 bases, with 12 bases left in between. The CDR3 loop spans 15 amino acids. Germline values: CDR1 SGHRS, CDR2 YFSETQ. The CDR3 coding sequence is TGCGCCAGCAGCTTGAATGGGCAGCGACAAGAGACCCAGTACTTC. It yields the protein CASSLNGQRQETQYF.